This entry lists 22 T cell receptor beta chains sequenced from one sample in a study of blood T cell repertoires in COVID-19. Measured with immunoSEQ multiplex PCR; TCRdb has only the in-frame clones, and not every one. Of about 190,000 clones listed, 80% are singletons. The sequencing sample was made of peripheral blood. The receptors originated from a man between 60 and 75 years old with acute or convalescent COVID-19.

The V call is TRBV5-1, the J call TRBJ2-1; perhaps TRBD2 as D (5 bases). The CDR3 spans 12 residues. Trimming pared 3 bases from V and 9 bases from J, leaving 10 bases between. Per the germline V gene, CDR1 is SGHRS and CDR2 is YFSETQ. In nucleotides, the CDR3 is TGCGCCAGCAGCTCCCTAGCCGGTGAGCAGTTCTTC. It encodes CASSSLAGEQFF.

The chain uses TRBV11-1 and TRBJ2-1; TRBD2 matches 11 bases. J gave up 4 bases and V 1 base, and 3 bases lay outside the gene matches. This CDR3 has 16 residues. CDR1 is SGHAT and CDR2 is FQDESV in the germline V gene (reference sequence). In DNA form, the CDR3 reads TGTGCCAGCAGCTTAGTGGGACTAGCGGTATACAATGAGCAGTTCTTC. Translating it yields CASSLVGLAVYNEQFF.

V usage is TRBV7-8 and J usage is TRBJ2-7; 9 bases are shared with TRBD2. Germline CDR1 reads SGHVS; CDR2 reads FQNEAQ. CDR3 length: 15 amino acids. V dropped 8 bases and J dropped 3; count of bases not matched to a gene: 11. This CDR3 is CASQASGGGVYEQYF. The CDR3 DNA sequence: TGTGCCAGCCAGGCATCCGGCGGGGGGGTCTACGAGCAGTACTTC. The whole variable domain, filled in from reference TRBV7-8 and TRBJ2-7, reads GAGVSQSPRYKVAKRGQDVALRCDPISGHVSLFWYQQALGQGPEFLTYFQNEAQLDKSGLPSDRFFAERPEGSVSTLKIQRTQQEDSAVYLCASQASGGGVYEQYFGPGTRLTVT.

The chain has TRBV5-1 and TRBJ2-7, with 9 bases fitting TRBD1. Trimming cost V 5 bases and J 8 bases; bases outside gene matches: 8. The CDR3 covers 13 residues. Germline V gene lookup returns CDR1 SGHRS and CDR2 YFSETQ. The CDR3 bases are TGCGCCAGCAGTCTTACAGGGGGCGCTAAGCAGTACTTC. Its translation is CASSLTGGAKQYF.

The chain joins TRBV6-1 to TRBJ2-3; 14 bases line up with TRBD2. The CDR3 runs 17 residues. V was clipped by 4 bases and J by 5 bases; unmatched bases: 8. Germline V gene lookup returns CDR1 MNHNS and CDR2 SASEGT. The CDR3 reads CASSGTSGRLRGDTQYF. CDR3 bases: TGTGCCAGCAGTGGGACTAGCGGGAGGCTACGGGGAGATACGCAGTATTTT.

V and J are TRBV7-2 and TRBJ1-6; TRBD1 is a possible D gene (5 bases). V lost 6 bases to trimming and J lost 4 bases, with 22 bases between them. The length of the CDR3 is 18 residues. The germline V gene encodes CDR1 SGHTA and CDR2 FQGNSA. Written as DNA, the CDR3 is TGTGCCAGCAGTCCCAACATCCAGGGTGCATGGTATAATTCACCCCTCCACTTT. As protein: CASSPNIQGAWYNSPLHF.

This clone was detected only once. The chain couples TRBV5-1 to TRBJ2-7; D may be TRBD2 (6 bases). The germline V gene has CDR1 SGHRS and CDR2 YFSETQ. This CDR3 is 16 amino acids long. Trimming took off 0 bases at V and 4 bases at J, with 17 bases between the two ends. The CDR3 protein is CASSLDPGRERYEQYF. The DNA for the CDR3 is TGCGCCAGCAGCTTGGATCCGGGTCGGGAGAGGTACGAGCAGTACTTC.

The genes are TRBV7-8 and TRBJ1-1, with D uncertain. The germline V gene has CDR1 SGHVS and CDR2 FQNEAQ. V lost 1 base to trimming and J lost 4 bases, with 10 bases between them. CDR3 length equals 14 residues. CDR3 coding DNA: TGTGCCAGCAGCTTAGGGGCGCGGGGCACTGAAGCTTTCTTT. This translates into CASSLGARGTEAFF. The variable domain in full, with the rest retrieved from reference TRBV7-8 and TRBJ1-1, is GAGVSQSPRYKVAKRGQDVALRCDPISGHVSLFWYQQALGQGPEFLTYFQNEAQLDKSGLPSDRFFAERPEGSVSTLKIQRTQQEDSAVYLCASSLGARGTEAFFGQGTRLTVV.

The chain joins TRBV6-6 to TRBJ1-4, with D tentatively TRBD1 (5 bases). V was clipped by 0 bases and J by 4 bases, with 12 bases between them. The CDR3 has 16 residues. The germline gives CDR1 MNHNY, CDR2 SVGAGI (reference sequence). CDR3 bases: TGTGCCAGCAGTTACTCGATGGGCAGGGATAATGAAAAACTGTTTTTT. Its translation is CASSYSMGRDNEKLFF.

This clone was seen more than once but under ten times. This sequence joins TRBV12-3 or TRBV12-4 and TRBJ1-6; D unclear. V lost 1 base and J 12 bases, leaving 10 bases between the germline ends. This CDR3 contains 13 residues. The CDR3 protein is CASSLGAGKPLHF. DNA of the CDR3: TGTGCCAGCAGTTTAGGGGCAGGCAAACCCCTCCACTTT.

The chain has TRBV2 and TRBJ2-1; D perhaps matches TRBD2 (6 bases). The CDR3 length is 11 residues. V was shortened by 9 bases and J by 5 bases, with 8 bases between the two germline ends. The germline V gene has CDR1 SNHLY and CDR2 FYNNEI. This CDR3 reads CASSGDNEQFF. CDR3 DNA sequence: TGTGCCAGTAGCGGTGACAATGAGCAGTTCTTC. Full variable domain (missing parts from reference TRBV2 and TRBJ2-1): EPEVTQTPSHQVTQMGQEVILRCVPISNHLYFYWYRQILGQKVEFLVSFYNNEISEKSEIFDDQFSVERPDGSNFTLKIRSTKLEDSAMYFCASSGDNEQFFGPGTRLTVL.

V is TRBV10-3 and J is TRBJ1-1, with TRBD1 identical over 9 bases. With 0 bases clipped from V and 5 bases from J, the junction kept 4 bases outside the gene matches. In germline, CDR1 is ENHRY, CDR2 SYGVKD. The CDR3 totals 15 residues. The CDR3 loop reads CAISESATGGTEAFF. The CDR3 DNA follows: TGTGCCATCAGTGAGTCGGCGACAGGGGGGACTGAAGCTTTCTTT.

Sample share makes this clone medium-sized (0.01 to 0.1%). Because the CDR3's place on the DNA is in doubt, the DNA is left out and the CDR3 is given as listed by TCRdb. The chain couples TRBV3-1 (or the pseudogene TRBV3-2) to TRBJ2-2; TRBD2 is the table's D call, not checked against the DNA. CDR1 is LGHDT and CDR2 is YNNKEL in the germline V gene (reference sequence). The CDR3 extends over 15 residues, inclusive of both ends. The CDR3 region is CASILGGGSIGELFF.

This chain's CDR3 is CASSPRQGEFLEGYTF. The CDR3 bases are TGCGCCAGCAGCCCACGACAGGGGGAATTTCTAGAGGGCTACACCTTC. The chain joins TRBV4-1 to TRBJ1-2; 9 bases are a match to TRBD1. Germline V gene lookup returns CDR1 MGHRA and CDR2 YSYEKL. V lost 4 bases and J lost 8; bases outside the gene matches: 14. The CDR3 sequence is 16 residues long.

J is TRBJ2-5 and V is TRBV5-6; 7 nucleotides line up with TRBD1. Looked up from germline, CDR1 is SGHDT and CDR2 is YYEEEE. V lost 4 bases, J lost 1 base, and 7 bases stayed unmatched. This CDR3 is built from 15 residues. This CDR3 reads CASSPTGQRQETQYF. The CDR3, as DNA: TGTGCCAGCAGCCCAACGGGACAGCGCCAAGAGACCCAGTACTTC.

DNA for the CDR3: TGTGCCAGCAGTCGACAGGGGACTGACCAGCCCCAGCATTTT. Translation gives CASSRQGTDQPQHF. This chain joins TRBV2 and TRBJ1-5; 8 nucleotides line up with TRBD1. CDR1 and CDR2 (germline): SNHLY, FYNNEI. The CDR3 consists of 14 residues. V gave up 5 bases and J gave up 7 bases; unmatched junction bases: 7.

The chain carries TRBV9 and TRBJ1-1, with 9 bases identical to TRBD1. Trimming took 2 bases from V and 1 from J; bases not matched to a gene: 3. Germline loops: CDR1 SGDLS, CDR2 YYNGEE. The CDR3 has 15 residues. This CDR3 is CASSVIQGANTEAFF. CDR3 in DNA: TGTGCCAGCAGCGTCATACAGGGGGCGAACACTGAAGCTTTCTTT.

This clone was detected many times. The genes are TRBV28 and TRBJ2-7; tentative D call: TRBD1 (5 bases). Trimming removed 4 bases at V and 0 bases at J, with 10 bases between. The CDR3 is 14 amino acids. Germline CDR1 is MDHEN and CDR2 is SYDVKM. The CDR3 is CASSYRTDSYEQYF. The CDR3 bases are TGTGCCAGCAGTTACAGGACGGACTCCTACGAGCAGTACTTC.

The chain recombines TRBV11-2 with TRBJ1-1; D is ambiguous. The CDR3 runs to 12 residues. Trimming removed 3 bases from V and 1 base from J, with 3 bases in between. CDR1 is SGHAT and CDR2 is FQNNGV in the germline V gene. The CDR3 reads CASSFQNTEAFF. For the CDR3, the DNA is TGTGCCAGCAGCTTTCAGAACACTGAAGCTTTCTTT.

This rearrangement joins TRBV4-1 to TRBJ2-1; 12 nucleotides agree with TRBD2. The CDR3 contains 16 residues. CDR1 is MGHRA and CDR2 is YSYEKL in the germline V gene. The V segment lost 4 bases and the J segment 7 bases; nucleotides outside the gene matches: 8. The CDR3: CASSPLLAGGPNEQFF. The CDR3, as DNA: TGCGCCAGCAGCCCTCTCCTAGCGGGGGGGCCAAATGAGCAGTTCTTC.

The rearrangement uses TRBV7-8 and TRBJ2-1; a possible D gene is TRBD1 (8 bases). The CDR3 length is 15 residues. Germline CDR1 is SGHVS and CDR2 is FQNEAQ. V was cut by 5 bases and J by 5 bases, with 16 bases left in between. The CDR3 here is CASSHGGTGDNEQFF. The DNA of the CDR3 is TGTGCCAGCAGCCACGGGGGGACAGGAGACAATGAGCAGTTCTTC.

The gene calls are TRBV9 and TRBJ2-3; TRBD2 matches at 10 bases. Germline V lookup: CDR1 SGDLS, CDR2 YYNGEE. The CDR3 is 17 residues long. V lost 2 bases, J lost 6 bases, and 12 bases stayed unmatched. The DNA for the CDR3 is TGTGCCAGCAGCGTTTCAGCGGGAGGGCCTGTCCCCGATACGCAGTATTTT. Protein sequence: CASSVSAGGPVPDTQYF.